Listed below are T cell receptor beta chains from one sample, sequenced in a study of blood T cell repertoires in COVID-19. Sequencing used immunoSEQ multiplex PCR; TCRdb keeps in-frame clones, though not all of them. The data contain under 450,000 clones, about 90% of them seen just once; the ten biggest clones take up around 3%. The material sequenced was PBMCs or T cells enriched from blood (not recorded which). The receptors stem from a woman aged 25 to 45 who had recovered from COVID-19. Both conserved end residues are part of each CDR3. Fields, in order: D gene, V gene, J gene, clone size, CDR3 DNA, CDR3 protein. D genes are given only for firm matches. Clone size, where shown, is once, few, many, or a class for clones that have expanded.

>NA|TRBV6-2/TRBV6-3|TRBJ1-5|NA
TGTGCCAGCAGTTACGGCAGCAATCAGCCCCAGCATTTT
CASSYGSNQPQHF
>TRBD2|TRBV13|TRBJ2-1|NA
TGTGCCAGCAGCTCCGGGGGGGGGAGCTCCTACAATGAGCAGTTCTTC
CASSSGGGSSYNEQFF
>NA|TRBV9|TRBJ2-1|NA
TGTGCCAGCAGCGTAGCGGCAGGAAGCTCCTACAATGAGCAGTTCTTC
CASSVAAGSSYNEQFF
>TRBD1|TRBV24-1|TRBJ1-6|few
TGTGCCACCGCGGTAGCGGGACAGAGCTCCTATAATTCACCCCTCCACTTT
CATAVAGQSSYNSPLHF
>TRBD2|TRBV5-1|TRBJ2-3|NA
TGCGCCAGCAGCTTGGGGGAGGGTCCAGATACGCAGTATTTT
CASSLGEGPDTQYF
>TRBD1|TRBV27|TRBJ1-5|NA
TGTGCCAGCAGTGCCCAGGGGGCCGGGCAGCCCCAGCATTTT
CASSAQGAGQPQHF
>NA|TRBV25-1|TRBJ1-3|NA
TGTGCCAGCAGTGATCGGTGGGCCTCTGGAAACACCATATATTTT
CASSDRWASGNTIYF
>TRBD1|TRBV7-9|TRBJ2-1|NA
TGTGCCAGCAGCCTAAAGGGACAGGGGGTCGGCAATGAGCAGTTCTTC
CASSLKGQGVGNEQFF
>TRBD1|TRBV7-9|TRBJ2-2|NA
TGTGCCAGCAGCTTACGACAGGGTGGCACCGGGGAGCTGTTTTTT
CASSLRQGGTGELFF
>NA|TRBV28|TRBJ2-7|NA
TGTGCCAGCAGGACTTCCTACGAGCAGTACTTC
CASRTSYEQYF
>NA|TRBV27|TRBJ2-3|NA
TGTGCCAGCAGTTTTTCACTTGTCACAGATACGCAGTATTTT
CASSFSLVTDTQYF
>NA|TRBV19|TRBJ2-7|NA
TGTGCCAGTAGTTTTGGAGGACCGCGAAGGCACGAGCAGTACTTC
CASSFGGPRRHEQYF
>NA|TRBV4-1|TRBJ1-3|NA
TGCGCCAGCAGCCAAAATGTCCCGGGACAAGGGACTGGAAACACCATATATTTT
CASSQNVPGQGTGNTIYF
>TRBD1|TRBV7-3|TRBJ1-1|NA
TGTGCCAGCAGCTTTACAGGGGGTACTGAAGCTTTCTTT
CASSFTGGTEAFF